This T cell receptor beta chain is from a study of spatial heterogeneity in lung cancer. Study as a whole: Sequence detection consistently recorded a greater number of beta-chain than alpha-chain sequences.

Germline V CDR1 and CDR2: MNHNS, SASEGT. This CDR3 contains 14 residues. Trimming took 4 bases from V and 2 from J, leaving 11 bases between them. Time point: blood at routine non-recurrence follow-up after resection. From tumor, nontumor lung or frozen PBMC, whole RNA was taken unsorted for sequencing. This clonotype is labeled as medium-sized. MiXCR, run by TCRdb on the 5' RACE reads, gives a single entry per CDR3 protein. Here the sample spans about 1,200 distinct CDR3 sequences, around 25% being singletons. Material: PBMCs, obtained at follow-up. This clonotype was sampled from a male donor with early-stage non-small cell lung cancer. V and J are TRBV6-1 and TRBJ1-2; perhaps TRBD1 as D (6 bases). The CDR3 region has the DNA TGTGCCAGCAGTGTTGGACAGCAAAACTATGGCTACACCTTC. This codes for CASSVGQQNYGYTF.